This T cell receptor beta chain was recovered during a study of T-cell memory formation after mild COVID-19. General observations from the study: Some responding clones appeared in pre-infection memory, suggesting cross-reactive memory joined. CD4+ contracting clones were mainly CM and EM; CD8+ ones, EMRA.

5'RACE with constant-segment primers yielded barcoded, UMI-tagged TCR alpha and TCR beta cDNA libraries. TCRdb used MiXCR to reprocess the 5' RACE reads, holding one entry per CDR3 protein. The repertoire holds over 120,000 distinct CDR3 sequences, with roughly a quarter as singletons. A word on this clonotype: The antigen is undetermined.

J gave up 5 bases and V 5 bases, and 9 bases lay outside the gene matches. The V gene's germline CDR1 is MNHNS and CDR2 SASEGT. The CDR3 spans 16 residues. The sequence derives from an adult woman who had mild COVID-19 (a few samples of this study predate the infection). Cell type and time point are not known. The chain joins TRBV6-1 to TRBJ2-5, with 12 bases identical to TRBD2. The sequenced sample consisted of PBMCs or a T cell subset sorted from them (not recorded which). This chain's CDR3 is CASSKGLAGLRETQYF. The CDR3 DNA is TGTGCCAGCAGTAAAGGACTAGCGGGACTACGGGAGACCCAGTACTTC.